These 20 T cell receptor beta chains came from one sample sequenced in a study of beta chain features in type 1 diabetes. The whole isolated RNA underwent reverse transcription, so sequencing captured expressed TCRB transcripts. The data were produced by immunoSEQ multiplex PCR, yet TCRdb's version contains in-frame clones alone and is incomplete. This table holds approximately 38,000 clones, about half found once. The sample taken for sequencing was central memory CD4+ T cells from blood. The receptor set was obtained from a woman between 18 and 30 years old in good health.

The chain recombines TRBV29-1 with TRBJ1-2, with unresolved D. CDR1 is SQVTM and CDR2 is ANQGSEA in the germline V gene. The CDR3 has 14 residues. V was cut by 3 bases and J by 4 bases, with 15 bases left in between. CDR3 amino acids: CSVEGSGKVYGYTF. CDR3 DNA sequence: TGCAGCGTTGAGGGCTCGGGGAAGGTCTATGGCTACACCTTC.

The chain employs TRBV2 and TRBJ1-2, with 8 nucleotides matching TRBD1. Trimming cost V 7 bases and J 7 bases; bases outside gene matches: 5. The CDR3 spans 12 residues. Germline V CDR1 and CDR2: SNHLY, FYNNEI. The DNA of the CDR3 is TGTGCCAGCACCTTAGACAGGGGTGGCTACACCTTC. Protein sequence: CASTLDRGGYTF.

The chain employs TRBV19 and TRBJ1-5; D might be TRBD1 (5 bases). The germline gives CDR1 LNHDA, CDR2 SQIVND (reference sequence). Trimming removed 4 bases at V and 1 base at J, with 11 bases between. The CDR3 is made up of 15 amino acids. This CDR3 reads CASSNRQPSNQPQHF. The CDR3 DNA reads TGTGCCAGTAGTAACCGACAGCCGAGCAATCAGCCCCAGCATTTT.

This clone occurred a few times. The genes are TRBV28 and TRBJ2-3; 12 positions agree with TRBD2. The CDR3 has 17 amino acids. Germline CDR1 is MDHEN and CDR2 is SYDVKM. J gave up 2 bases and V 6 bases, and 9 bases lay outside the gene matches. CDR3 bases: TGTGCCAGCAGCCAATCAGCTAGCGGGAGGGCCACAGATACGCAGTATTTT. Amino acids: CASSQSASGRATDTQYF.

The genes are TRBV14 and TRBJ2-1; D perhaps matches TRBD2 (5 bases). The CDR3 length is 13 residues. CDR1 SGHDN and CDR2 FVKESK come from the germline V gene. Between the trimmed V and J ends, which lost 4 bases and 9 bases, there was a span of 13 bases. The CDR3 nucleotides are TGTGCCAGCAGCCCCTGGGAGCGCGGTGAGCAGTTCTTC. The encoded protein is CASSPWERGEQFF.

The chain couples TRBV6-5 to TRBJ1-5; D is undetermined. The V gene lost 5 bases and the J gene lost 5 bases, with 13 bases spanning the gap. The V gene's germline CDR1 is MNHEY and CDR2 SVGAGI. CDR3 length: 14 residues. The CDR3 nucleotides are TGTGCCAGCAGTAAACAAGGGCGGGATCAGCCCCAGCATTTT. It encodes CASSKQGRDQPQHF.

V usage is TRBV20-1 and J usage is TRBJ2-5; D is possibly TRBD2 (5 bases). Trimming cost V 6 bases and J 4 bases, with 9 bases left between them. This CDR3 has 11 residues. Per germline, CDR1 DFQATT and CDR2 SNEGSKA (reference sequence). The CDR3 DNA is TGCAGTGCAAGCGGAACAGAGACCCAGTACTTC. As protein: CSASGTETQYF.

The chain is built from TRBV2 and TRBJ2-5; TRBD2 might be the D (5 bases). The V end lost 5 bases, the J end lost 1 base, and 14 bases lay between the germline ends. The CDR3 loop spans 15 amino acids. Per germline, CDR1 SNHLY and CDR2 FYNNEI. CDR3 sequence reads: CASSPRSGVQETQYF. The CDR3 DNA reads as TGTGCCAGCAGTCCCCGGAGCGGCGTCCAAGAGACCCAGTACTTC.

This clone has a handful of counts. The chain links TRBV2 to TRBJ1-5; no clear D. The germline V gene has CDR1 SNHLY and CDR2 FYNNEI. The CDR3 sequence is 14 residues long. Trimming shortened V by 6 bases and J by 11 bases, and 20 bases separated the two germline ends. CDR3 sequence: CASSLRDPSSSQHF. The CDR3 nucleotides read TGTGCCAGCAGCCTCCGGGATCCATCTTCGTCCCAGCATTTT.

V and J are TRBV6-6 and TRBJ1-3, with 7 bases aligning to TRBD1. With 6 bases clipped from V and 3 bases from J, the junction kept 11 bases outside the gene matches. This CDR3 is 16 amino acids long. Germline V gene data show CDR1 as MNHNY and CDR2 as SVGAGI (reference sequence). The CDR3 sequence: CASREQGSGNGNTIYF. The DNA of the CDR3 is TGTGCCAGCAGGGAACAGGGGTCTGGGAATGGAAACACCATATATTTT.

This rearrangement joins TRBV5-4 to TRBJ2-1; 9 bases fit TRBD2. Unmatched junction bases numbered 2, after V lost 5 bases and J lost 5 bases. The CDR3 covers 13 residues. Germline assignment: CDR1 SGHNT and CDR2 YYREEE (reference sequence). The CDR3 DNA sequence: TGTGCCAGCAGTCGACTAGCGGACAATGAGCAGTTCTTC. Translated, it gives CASSRLADNEQFF.

This clone has a handful of counts. The CDR3 region is CATSRDLADTQYF. The CDR3 DNA reads TGTGCCACCAGCAGAGATCTCGCAGATACGCAGTATTTT. This rearrangement joins TRBV15 to TRBJ2-3; no clear D. The CDR3 has 13 amino acids. Per the germline V gene, CDR1 is LNHNV and CDR2 is YYDKDF (reference sequence). V shed 0 bases and J shed 4 bases, with 5 bases lying between them.

This rearrangement joins TRBV5-1 to TRBJ1-1; D is undetermined. Germline CDR1 reads SGHRS; CDR2 reads YFSETQ. The V end was cut by 0 bases, the J end by 7 bases, with 10 bases between. CDR3 length equals 13 residues. CDR3 DNA: TGCGCCAGCAGCTTGGATGCCGGCGGTGAAGCTTTCTTT. Protein: CASSLDAGGEAFF.

Worth noting for this clone: At one of its ends the junction is not consistent with the germline gene, which may arise from a read error. The rearrangement uses TRBV7-7 and TRBJ2-2; D remains ambiguous. This CDR3 contains 13 residues. Germline values: CDR1 SSHAT, CDR2 FNYEAQ (reference sequence). The CDR3 is CASSRQNTGELFF. The CDR3 bases are TGTGCTAGCAGCAGACAGAACACCGGGGAGCTGTTTTTT.

This clone turned up a few times. The rearrangement links TRBV6-5 to TRBJ1-1, with unresolved D. Germline V lookup: CDR1 MNHEY, CDR2 SVGAGI. The CDR3 totals 13 residues. V was cut by 0 bases and J by 6 bases, with 8 bases left in between. The CDR3 spells CASSYSTGAEAFF. CDR3 bases: TGTGCCAGCAGTTACTCGACCGGGGCTGAAGCTTTCTTT.

The chain has TRBV11-2 and TRBJ2-7; no reliable D call. The CDR3 consists of 15 residues. Germline V CDR1 and CDR2: SGHAT, FQNNGV. V was shortened by 6 bases and J by 2 bases, with 17 bases between the two germline ends. As DNA, the CDR3 is TGTGCCAGCAGTTCGATCCTAGTAAGGACCTACGAGCAGTACTTC. This encodes CASSSILVRTYEQYF.

This clone showed up just a few times. The chain joins TRBV29-1 to TRBJ1-1; perhaps TRBD1 as D (5 bases). Germline V gene data show CDR1 as SQVTM and CDR2 as ANQGSEA. V lost 8 bases and J 1 base, leaving 14 bases between the germline ends. This CDR3 region has 13 residues. This CDR3 reads CSFRRGGNTEAFF. CDR3 DNA: TGCAGCTTTCGCCGCGGGGGGAACACTGAAGCTTTCTTT.

The rearrangement links TRBV7-2 to TRBJ2-7, with TRBD1 identical over 9 bases. The length of the CDR3 is 15 residues. V gave up 6 bases and J gave up 2 bases; unmatched junction bases: 8. Germline CDR1 reads SGHTA; CDR2 reads FQGNSA. CDR3 sequence: CASRQPGQGTYEQYF. Here the CDR3 DNA reads TGTGCCAGCAGACAACCGGGACAGGGAACCTACGAGCAGTACTTC. Full variable domain (rest looked up from reference TRBV7-2 and TRBJ2-7): GAGVSQSPSNKVTEKGKDVELRCDPISGHTALYWYRQSLGQGLEFLIYFQGNSAPDKSGLPSDRFSAERTGGSVSTLTIQRTQQEDSAVYLCASRQPGQGTYEQYFGPGTRLTVT.

In its sample, this clone was seen a few times. The chain recombines TRBV6-1 with TRBJ1-1; no clear D gene. The germline V and J ends were trimmed by 2 bases and 8 bases, with 9 bases remaining between them. The CDR3 has 12 residues. Germline-derived CDR1 and CDR2 are MNHNS and SASEGT. The CDR3 DNA reads TGTGCCAGCAGTGAAAGTAGGCGGGAAGCTTTCTTT. Its translation: CASSESRREAFF.

The V call is TRBV19, the J call TRBJ2-1, with D possibly being TRBD2 (6 bases). This CDR3 is 15 amino acids long. V gave up 3 bases and J gave up 3 bases, with 12 bases separating them. The V gene's germline CDR1 is LNHDA and CDR2 SQIVND (reference sequence). In nucleotides, the CDR3 is TGTGCCAGTAGTATTGCTAGCGAAATCTACAATGAGCAGTTCTTC. It translates to CASSIASEIYNEQFF.